This TCR beta chain appears in the sequencing data of a study of T-cell memory formation after mild COVID-19. Study-level information: Clustering of TCRs was largely donor specific. The study's findings and limits: Day 37-peaking second-wave clones had unconfirmed SARS-CoV-2 specificity. Memory sampled before infection contained some responding clones, suggesting cross-reactive memory joined.

5'RACE primed at constant segments yielded TCR alpha and TCR beta cDNA libraries bearing sample barcodes and UMIs. MiXCR, run by TCRdb on the 5' RACE reads, gives a single entry per CDR3 protein. The sample has some 350,000 distinct CDR3 sequences; approximately 13% are singletons. This clonotype has only a few counts. Its antigen is still unknown. One junction end does not reproduce the germline sequence, and a read error may be involved. Germline lookup yields CDR1 MDHEN and CDR2 SYDVKM. The CDR3 is 14 residues long. The specimen was PBMCs or a T cell subset sorted from them (not recorded which). This chain links TRBV28 with TRBJ1-3; D perhaps matches TRBD1 (5 bases). This sequence originates from a man in his late teens or twenties who had mild COVID-19 (a few samples of this study predate the infection). Cell type and time point are not known. CDR3 region: CASSDSTSGNAIYF. Here the CDR3 DNA reads TGTGCCAGCAGTGACAGCACCTCTGGAAACGCCATATATTTT.